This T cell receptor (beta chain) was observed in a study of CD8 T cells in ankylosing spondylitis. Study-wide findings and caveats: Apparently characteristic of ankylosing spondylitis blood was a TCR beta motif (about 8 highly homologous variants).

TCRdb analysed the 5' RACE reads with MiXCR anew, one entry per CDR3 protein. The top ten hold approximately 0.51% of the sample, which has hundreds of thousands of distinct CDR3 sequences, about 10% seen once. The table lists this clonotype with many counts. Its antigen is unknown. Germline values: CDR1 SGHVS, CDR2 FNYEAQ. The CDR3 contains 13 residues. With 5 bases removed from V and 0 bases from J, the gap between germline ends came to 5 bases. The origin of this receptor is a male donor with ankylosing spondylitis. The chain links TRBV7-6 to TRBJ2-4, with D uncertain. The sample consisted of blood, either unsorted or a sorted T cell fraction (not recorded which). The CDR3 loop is CASSPEAKNIQYF. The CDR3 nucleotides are TGTGCCAGCAGCCCCGAAGCCAAAAACATTCAGTACTTC.